This is a list of T cell receptor beta chains from one sample in a study of blood T cell repertoires in COVID-19. The protocol was immunoSEQ multiplex PCR, while the TCRdb copy is restricted to in-frame clones and leaves out a portion. The sample carries 95,000 to 110,000 clones, roughly 90% recorded once. Sequenced sample: peripheral blood. The receptors derive from a human donor in a cohort sampled during active COVID-19. CDR3s leave out the opening cysteine and the closing phenylalanine or tryptophan.

TRBV4-1	TRBJ1-2	ASSQKSGFDGYT
TRBV6-2/TRBV6-3	TRBJ1-1	ASSYSWREVTEAF
TRBV6-5	TRBJ1-1	ASSLSGNTEAF
TRBV11-2	TRBJ2-7	ASSEAAGEFYEQY
TRBV2	TRBJ2-1	ASRDRDYSYNEQF
TRBV24-1	TRBJ1-2	ATHPRTGGYGYT
TRBV28	TRBJ2-7	ASSPQNYEQY
TRBV5-1	TRBJ1-2	ASSYYRDYGYT
TRBV27	TRBJ2-1	ASSLISGAPYNEQF
TRBV4-1	TRBJ1-2	ASSRVLEGGYT
TRBV11-3	TRBJ1-1	ASSGIRGQDTEAF
TRBV6-5	TRBJ2-7	ASSPRTGSSYEQY
TRBV4-3	TRBJ2-1	ASSQATNREKGDNEQF
TRBV2	TRBJ2-5	ASSEYKRETQY
TRBV27	TRBJ1-1	ASSSLLNTEAF
TRBV19	TRBJ1-4	ASSMGTGANEKLF
TRBV25-1	TRBJ1-4	ASEGQLNEKLF
TRBV7-2	TRBJ2-1	ASSFVRSSYNEQF
TRBV5-1	TRBJ2-3	ASSRDFLGGTDTQY
TRBV15	TRBJ2-1	ATSAQGQGLI
TRBV10-3	TRBJ2-7	AITGGPYEQY
TRBV28	TRBJ1-5	ASSFRGPSNQPQH
TRBV6-5	TRBJ1-2	ASSYVPGGAEGYT
TRBV19	TRBJ1-2	ASSILAARTDNSYGYT
TRBV19	TRBJ1-2	ASRRTENYGYT
TRBV19	TRBJ2-7	ASSIRAGGPAVEQY
TRBV4-1	TRBJ1-2	ASSLSETAHGYT
TRBV2	TRBJ1-4	ASSLTGQGASEKLF
TRBV5-6	TRBJ1-2	ASSLLDPGQGFYGYT
TRBV5-5	TRBJ2-2	ASSLGGLAGELF
TRBV7-9	TRBJ2-7	ASSLGIGTQAYEQY
TRBV9	TRBJ2-7	ASSVGGAEAYEQY
TRBV19	TRBJ1-2	ASTHTNYGYT
TRBV18	TRBJ1-1	ASSLMGQGDSKAF
TRBV11-2	TRBJ2-5	ASSLRVQETQY
TRBV7-9	TRBJ2-7	ASSLEGARYEQY
TRBV27	TRBJ1-5	ASSLDKNQPQH
TRBV9	TRBJ2-7	ASSVGLASYEQY
TRBV7-2	TRBJ2-5	ASSLELAGKTQY
TRBV19	TRBJ1-3	ASSPRQGPYSGNTIY
TRBV5-4	TRBJ2-5	ASSLIAGGPQTQY
TRBV27	TRBJ1-4	ASSPQQGVREKLF
TRBV5-4	TRBJ2-2	ASSLLGSPRGTGELF
TRBV18	TRBJ1-1	ASSTGANTEAF
TRBV7-9	TRBJ1-1	ASSQNHRTAMNTEAF
TRBV6-4	TRBJ2-1	ASSPRVSSYNEQF
TRBV11-2	TRBJ2-1	ASSLASGSYNEQF